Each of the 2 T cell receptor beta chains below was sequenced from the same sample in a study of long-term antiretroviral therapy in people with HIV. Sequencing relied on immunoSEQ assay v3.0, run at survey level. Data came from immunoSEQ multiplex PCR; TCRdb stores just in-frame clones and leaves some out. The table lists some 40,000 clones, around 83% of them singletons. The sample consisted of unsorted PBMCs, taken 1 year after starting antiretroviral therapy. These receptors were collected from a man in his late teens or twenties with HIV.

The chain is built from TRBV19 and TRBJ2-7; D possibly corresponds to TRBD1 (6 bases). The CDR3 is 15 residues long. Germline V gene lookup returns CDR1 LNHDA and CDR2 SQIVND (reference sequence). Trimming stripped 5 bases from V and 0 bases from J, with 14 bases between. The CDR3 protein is CASSPLTGSSYEQYF. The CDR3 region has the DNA TGTGCCAGTAGTCCCCTGACAGGAAGCTCCTACGAGCAGTACTTC.

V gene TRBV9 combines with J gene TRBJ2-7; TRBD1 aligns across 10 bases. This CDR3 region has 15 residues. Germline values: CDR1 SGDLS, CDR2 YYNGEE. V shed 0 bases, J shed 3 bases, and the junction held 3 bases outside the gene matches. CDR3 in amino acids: CASSVGTGGGYEQYF. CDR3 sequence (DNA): TGTGCCAGCAGCGTAGGGACAGGGGGTGGCTACGAGCAGTACTTC.